Following are 4 T cell receptor beta chains from one sample sequenced in a study of human T cells and chemical hapten exposure. TCRdb independently ran MiXCR on the RACE reads; one entry per CDR3 protein. Of about 260,000 distinct CDR3 sequences listed, roughly 8.9% are singletons. Time point reported: pre-sensitization, week 0. Sample treatment: therapeutic diphenylcyclopropenone sensitization with weekly scalp DPC. The source material was whole blood, sampled in connection with sensitization to the hapten diphenylcyclopropenone (DPC). Receptors originate from a woman in her forties with alopecia areata. Some clones in this sample may be carry-over from other donors' samples.

The rearrangement uses TRBV12-3 or TRBV12-4 and TRBJ2-7; TRBD1 is a possible D gene (6 bases). V was shortened by 4 bases and J by 2 bases, with 15 bases between the two germline ends. CDR3 length: 15 amino acids. The CDR3 region is CASSSTDRFAYEQYF. CDR3 nucleotides: TGTGCCAGCAGTTCAACCGACAGGTTCGCCTACGAGCAGTACTTC.

The chain carries TRBV5-6 and TRBJ2-6; no clear D. Germline CDR1 reads SGHDT; CDR2 reads YYEEEE. V dropped 0 bases and J dropped 2 bases, with 9 bases sitting between them. There are 16 residues in the CDR3. This chain's CDR3 is CASSLDSGAGANVLTF. For the CDR3, the DNA is TGTGCCAGCAGCTTGGATTCTGGGGCTGGGGCCAACGTCCTGACTTTC.

This clonotype was counted a few times. This chain's CDR3 is CASSWTGSYNEQFF. The DNA for the CDR3 is TGTGCCAGCAGCTGGACGGGATCCTACAATGAGCAGTTCTTC. The genes are TRBV6-6 and TRBJ2-1; TRBD2 is a possible D gene (5 bases). Trimming took 6 bases from V and 1 from J, leaving 10 bases between them. CDR3 size: 14 residues. Germline CDR1 is MNHNY and CDR2 is SVGAGI (reference sequence).

This clonotype has a handful of counts. This chain joins TRBV20-1 and TRBJ2-7; D is unresolved. The V and J ends lost 3 bases and 5 bases respectively, with 14 bases between them. The CDR3 has 13 amino acids. Germline V gives CDR1 DFQATT, CDR2 SNEGSKA (reference sequence). CDR3 nucleotide sequence: TGCAGTGCTAGCTCAAGCAAGAAGCACGAGCAGTACTTC. Amino acid sequence: CSASSSKKHEQYF.